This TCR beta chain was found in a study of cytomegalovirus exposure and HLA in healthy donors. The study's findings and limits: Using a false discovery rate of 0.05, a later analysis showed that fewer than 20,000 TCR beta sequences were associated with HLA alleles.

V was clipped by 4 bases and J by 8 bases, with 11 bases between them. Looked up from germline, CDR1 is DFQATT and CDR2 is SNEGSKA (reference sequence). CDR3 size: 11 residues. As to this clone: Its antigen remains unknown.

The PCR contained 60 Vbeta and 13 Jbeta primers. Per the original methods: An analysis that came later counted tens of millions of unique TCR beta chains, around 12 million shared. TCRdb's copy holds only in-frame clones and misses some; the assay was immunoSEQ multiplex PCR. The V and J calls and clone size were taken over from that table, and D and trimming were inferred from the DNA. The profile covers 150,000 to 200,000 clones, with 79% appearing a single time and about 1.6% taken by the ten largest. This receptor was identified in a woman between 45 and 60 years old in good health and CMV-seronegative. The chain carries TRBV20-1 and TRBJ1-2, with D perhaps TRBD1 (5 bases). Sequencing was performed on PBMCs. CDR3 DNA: TGCAGTGCTATTGGGGCCGGCGGCTACACCTTC. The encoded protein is CSAIGAGGYTF.